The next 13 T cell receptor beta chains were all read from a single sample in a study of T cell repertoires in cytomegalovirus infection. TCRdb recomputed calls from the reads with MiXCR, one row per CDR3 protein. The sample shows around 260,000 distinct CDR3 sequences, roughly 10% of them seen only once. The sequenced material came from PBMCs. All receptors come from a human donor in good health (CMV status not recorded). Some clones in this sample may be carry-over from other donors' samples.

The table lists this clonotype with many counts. For the CDR3, the DNA is TGTGCCAGCAGCTTAACCGGGACAGGAAATCAGCCCCAGCATTTT. Protein: CASSLTGTGNQPQHF. This rearrangement joins TRBV7-2 to TRBJ1-5, with TRBD1 matching 8 bases. This CDR3 region has 15 residues. Per germline, CDR1 SGHTA and CDR2 FQGNSA. J gave up 4 bases and V 2 bases, and 4 bases lay outside the gene matches. Full variable domain (outside the CDR3, taken from reference TRBV7-2 and TRBJ1-5): GAGVSQSPSNKVTEKGKDVELRCDPISGHTALYWYRQSLGQGLEFLIYFQGNSAPDKSGLPSDRFSAERTGGSVSTLTIQRTQQEDSAVYLCASSLTGTGNQPQHFGDGTRLSIL.

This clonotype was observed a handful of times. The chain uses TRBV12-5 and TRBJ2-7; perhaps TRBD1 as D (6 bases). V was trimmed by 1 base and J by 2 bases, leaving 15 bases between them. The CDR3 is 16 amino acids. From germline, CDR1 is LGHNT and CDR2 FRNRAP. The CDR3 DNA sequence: TGTGCTAGTGGTTTGGAAAAGACAGGTACAACCTACGAGCAGTACTTC. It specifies CASGLEKTGTTYEQYF.

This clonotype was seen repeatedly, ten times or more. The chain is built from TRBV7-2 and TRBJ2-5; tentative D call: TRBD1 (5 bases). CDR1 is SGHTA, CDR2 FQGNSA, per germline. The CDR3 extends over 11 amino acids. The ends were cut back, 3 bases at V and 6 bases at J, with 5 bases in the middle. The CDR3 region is CASSLGQTQYF. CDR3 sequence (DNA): TGTGCCAGCAGCTTGGGGCAGACCCAGTACTTC.

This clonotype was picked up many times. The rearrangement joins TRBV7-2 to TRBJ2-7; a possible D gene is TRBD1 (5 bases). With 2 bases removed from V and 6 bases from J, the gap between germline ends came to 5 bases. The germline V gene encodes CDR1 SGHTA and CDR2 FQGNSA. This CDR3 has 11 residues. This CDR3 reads CASSLRGEQYF. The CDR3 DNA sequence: TGTGCCAGCAGCTTAAGGGGCGAGCAGTACTTC.

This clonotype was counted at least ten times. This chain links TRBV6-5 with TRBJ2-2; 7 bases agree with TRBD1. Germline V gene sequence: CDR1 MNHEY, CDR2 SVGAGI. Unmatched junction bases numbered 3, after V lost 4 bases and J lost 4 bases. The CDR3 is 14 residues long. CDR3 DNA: TGTGCCAGCAGTTTCCACAGGGGCACCGGGGAGCTGTTTTTT. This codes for CASSFHRGTGELFF.

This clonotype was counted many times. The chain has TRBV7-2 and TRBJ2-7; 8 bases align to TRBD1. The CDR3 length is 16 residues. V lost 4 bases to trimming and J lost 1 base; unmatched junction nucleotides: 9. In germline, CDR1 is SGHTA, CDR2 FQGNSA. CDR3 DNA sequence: TGTGCCAGCAGCTCTACGAGGGGGACAGGATCCTACGAGCAGTACTTC. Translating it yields CASSSTRGTGSYEQYF. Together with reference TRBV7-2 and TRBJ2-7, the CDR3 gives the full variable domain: GAGVSQSPSNKVTEKGKDVELRCDPISGHTALYWYRQSLGQGLEFLIYFQGNSAPDKSGLPSDRFSAERTGGSVSTLTIQRTQQEDSAVYLCASSSTRGTGSYEQYFGPGTRLTVT.

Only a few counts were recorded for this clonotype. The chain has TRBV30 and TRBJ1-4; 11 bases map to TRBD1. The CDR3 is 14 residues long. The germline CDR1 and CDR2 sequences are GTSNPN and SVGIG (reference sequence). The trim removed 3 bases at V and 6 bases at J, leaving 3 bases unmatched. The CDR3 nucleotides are TGTGCCTGGAGAGAGGACAGGGGGCATGAAAAACTGTTTTTT. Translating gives CAWREDRGHEKLFF. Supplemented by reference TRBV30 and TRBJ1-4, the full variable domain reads SQTIHQWPATLVQPVGSPLSLECTVEGTSNPNLYWYRQAAGRGLQLLFYSVGIGQISSEVPQNLSASRPQDRQFILSSKKLLLSDSGFYLCAWREDRGHEKLFFGSGTQLSVL.

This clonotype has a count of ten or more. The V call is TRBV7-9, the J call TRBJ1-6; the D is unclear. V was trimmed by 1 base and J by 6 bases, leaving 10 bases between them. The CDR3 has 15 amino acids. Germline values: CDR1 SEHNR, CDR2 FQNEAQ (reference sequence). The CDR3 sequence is CASSLEFRANSPLHF. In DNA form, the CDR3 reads TGTGCCAGCAGCTTAGAGTTCCGGGCTAATTCACCCCTCCACTTT.

CDR3 residues: CASSRRENTEAFF. DNA of the CDR3: TGTGCCAGCAGCAGACGGGAGAACACTGAAGCTTTCTTT. The chain combines TRBV12-3 or TRBV12-4 with TRBJ1-1, with D uncertain. This CDR3 region has 13 residues. The V end was cut by 6 bases, the J end by 1 base, with 9 bases between.

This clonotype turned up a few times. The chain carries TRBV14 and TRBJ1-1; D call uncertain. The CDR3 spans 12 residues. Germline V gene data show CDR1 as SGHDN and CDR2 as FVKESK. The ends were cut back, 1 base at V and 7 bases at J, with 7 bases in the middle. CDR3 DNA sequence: TGTGCCAGCAGCCAAGTCCCGAGTGAAGCTTTCTTT. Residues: CASSQVPSEAFF.

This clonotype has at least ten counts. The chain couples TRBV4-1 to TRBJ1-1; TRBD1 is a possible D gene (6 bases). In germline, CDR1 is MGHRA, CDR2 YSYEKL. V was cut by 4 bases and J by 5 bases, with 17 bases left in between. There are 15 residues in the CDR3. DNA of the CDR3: TGCGCCAGCAGCCCCCTCGAACAGGGAAGGACTGAAGCTTTCTTT. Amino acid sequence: CASSPLEQGRTEAFF.

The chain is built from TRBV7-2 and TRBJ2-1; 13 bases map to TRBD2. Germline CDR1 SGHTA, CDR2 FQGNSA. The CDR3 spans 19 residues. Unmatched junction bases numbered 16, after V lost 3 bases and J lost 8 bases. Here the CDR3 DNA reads TGTGCCAGCAGCTTGCGACTAGCGGGAGGACGCTATTTGGGTGATGAGCAGTTCTTC. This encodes CASSLRLAGGRYLGDEQFF.

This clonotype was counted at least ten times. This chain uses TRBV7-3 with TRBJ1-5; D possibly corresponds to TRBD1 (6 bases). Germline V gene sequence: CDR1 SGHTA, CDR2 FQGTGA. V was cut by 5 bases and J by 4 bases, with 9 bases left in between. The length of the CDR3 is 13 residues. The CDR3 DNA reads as TGTGCCAGCAGCCGGACAGCTAATCAGCCCCAGCATTTT. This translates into CASSRTANQPQHF. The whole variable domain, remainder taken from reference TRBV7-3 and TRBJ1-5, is GAGVSQTPSNKVTEKGKYVELRCDPISGHTALYWYRQSLGQGPEFLIYFQGTGAADDSGLPNDRFFAVRPEGSVSTLKIQRTERGDSAVYLCASSRTANQPQHFGDGTRLSIL.